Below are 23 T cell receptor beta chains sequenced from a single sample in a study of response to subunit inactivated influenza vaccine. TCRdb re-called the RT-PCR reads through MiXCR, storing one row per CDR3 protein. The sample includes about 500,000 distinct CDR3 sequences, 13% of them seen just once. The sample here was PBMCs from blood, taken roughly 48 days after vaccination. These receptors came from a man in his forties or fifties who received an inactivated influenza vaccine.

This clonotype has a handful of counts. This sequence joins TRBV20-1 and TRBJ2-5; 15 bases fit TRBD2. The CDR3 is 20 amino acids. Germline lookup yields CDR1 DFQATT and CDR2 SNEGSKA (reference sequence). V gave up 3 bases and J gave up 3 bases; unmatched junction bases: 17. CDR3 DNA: TGCAGTGCTAGGACGACAGGGAAGGGACTAGCGGGAGGCCACGAAGAGACCCAGTACTTC. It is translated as CSARTTGKGLAGGHEETQYF.

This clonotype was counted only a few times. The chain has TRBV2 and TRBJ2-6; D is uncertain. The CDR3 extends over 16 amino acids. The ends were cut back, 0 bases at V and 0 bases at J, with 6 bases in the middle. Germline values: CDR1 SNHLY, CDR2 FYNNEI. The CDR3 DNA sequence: TGTGCCAGCAGTGAAGCGAGAAACTCTGGGGCCAACGTCCTGACTTTC. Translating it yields CASSEARNSGANVLTF.

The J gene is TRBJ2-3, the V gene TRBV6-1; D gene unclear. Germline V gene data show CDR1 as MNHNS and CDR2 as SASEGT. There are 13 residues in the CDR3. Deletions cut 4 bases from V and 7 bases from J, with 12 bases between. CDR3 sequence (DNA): TGTGCCAGCAGTGGCGACCCTGGAAATACGCAGTATTTT. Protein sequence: CASSGDPGNTQYF.

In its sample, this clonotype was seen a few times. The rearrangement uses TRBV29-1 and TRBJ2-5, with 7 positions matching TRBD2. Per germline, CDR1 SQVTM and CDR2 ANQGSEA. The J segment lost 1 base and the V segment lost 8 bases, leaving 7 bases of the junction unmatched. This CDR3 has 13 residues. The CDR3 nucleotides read TGCAGCATTGGAGCGGGGCCCCAAGAGACCCAGTACTTC. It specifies CSIGAGPQETQYF.

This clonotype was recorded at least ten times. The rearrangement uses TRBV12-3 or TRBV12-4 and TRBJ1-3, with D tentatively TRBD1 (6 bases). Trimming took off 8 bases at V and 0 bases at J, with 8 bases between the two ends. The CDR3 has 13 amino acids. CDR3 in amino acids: CASRQASGNTIYF. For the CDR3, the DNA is TGTGCCAGCCGACAGGCCTCTGGAAACACCATATATTTT.

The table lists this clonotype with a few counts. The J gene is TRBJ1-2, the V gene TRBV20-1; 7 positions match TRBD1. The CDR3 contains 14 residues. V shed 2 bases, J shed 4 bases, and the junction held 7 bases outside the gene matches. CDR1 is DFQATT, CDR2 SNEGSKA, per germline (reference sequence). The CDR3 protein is CSARTGQVSYGYTF. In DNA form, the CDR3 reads TGCAGTGCTAGAACAGGACAGGTTAGCTATGGCTACACCTTC.

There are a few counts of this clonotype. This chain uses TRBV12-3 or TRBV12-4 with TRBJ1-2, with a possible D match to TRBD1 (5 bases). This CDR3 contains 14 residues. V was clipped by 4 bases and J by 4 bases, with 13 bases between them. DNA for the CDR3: TGTGCCAGCAGTTCGTCTTGGGGCGTCTATGGCTACACCTTC. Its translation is CASSSSWGVYGYTF.

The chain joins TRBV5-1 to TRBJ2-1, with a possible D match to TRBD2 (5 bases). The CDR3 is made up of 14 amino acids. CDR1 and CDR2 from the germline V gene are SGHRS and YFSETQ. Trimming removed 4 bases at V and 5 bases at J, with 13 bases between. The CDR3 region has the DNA TGCGCCAGCAGCCTGGCTCGAGCGGACAATGAGCAGTTCTTC. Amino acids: CASSLARADNEQFF.

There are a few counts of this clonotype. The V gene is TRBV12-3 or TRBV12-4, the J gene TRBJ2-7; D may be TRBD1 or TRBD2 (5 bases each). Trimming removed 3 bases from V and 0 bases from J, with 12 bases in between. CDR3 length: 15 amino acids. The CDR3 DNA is TGTGCCAGCAGTTTTGAGTGGGGGAGCTCCTACGAGCAGTACTTC. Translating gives CASSFEWGSSYEQYF.

CDR3 nucleotide sequence: TGCGCCAGCAGCTTGGGATCGGCGGGGAACTCCTACAATGAGCAGTTCTTC. Protein: CASSLGSAGNSYNEQFF. This chain joins TRBV5-1 and TRBJ2-1; tentatively, D is TRBD2 (6 bases). The V end lost 0 bases, the J end lost 0 bases, and 13 bases lay between the germline ends. The CDR3 covers 17 residues. From germline, CDR1 is SGHRS and CDR2 YFSETQ.

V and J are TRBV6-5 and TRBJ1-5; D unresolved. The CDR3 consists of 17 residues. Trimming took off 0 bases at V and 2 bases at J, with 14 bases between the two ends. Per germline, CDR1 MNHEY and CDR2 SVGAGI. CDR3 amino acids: CASSYSRRAGGNQPQHF. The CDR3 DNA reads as TGTGCCAGCAGTTACTCGAGGAGGGCTGGGGGCAATCAGCCCCAGCATTTT.

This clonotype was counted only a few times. This CDR3 is CASSSWTSGETQYF. The CDR3 nucleotides read TGTGCCAGCAGCTCATGGACTAGCGGCGAGACCCAGTACTTC. The chain combines TRBV13 with TRBJ2-5; 10 bases fit TRBD2. The V and J ends lost 4 bases and 5 bases, in that order; junction bases with no gene match: 4. In germline, CDR1 is PRHDT, CDR2 FYEKMQ (reference sequence). The CDR3 spans 14 residues.

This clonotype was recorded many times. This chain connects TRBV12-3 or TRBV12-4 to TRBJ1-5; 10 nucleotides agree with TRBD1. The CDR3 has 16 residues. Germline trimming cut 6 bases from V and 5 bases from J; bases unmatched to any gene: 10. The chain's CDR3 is CASSTGLTGGYQPQHF. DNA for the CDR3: TGTGCCAGCAGCACCGGACTGACAGGGGGCTATCAGCCCCAGCATTTT.

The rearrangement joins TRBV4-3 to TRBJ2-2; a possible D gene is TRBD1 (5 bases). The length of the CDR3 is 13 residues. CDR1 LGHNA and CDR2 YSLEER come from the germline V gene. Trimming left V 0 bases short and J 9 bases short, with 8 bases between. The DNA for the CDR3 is TGCGCCAGCAGCCAAGACCAGGGTCGGGAGCTGTTTTTT. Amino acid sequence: CASSQDQGRELFF.

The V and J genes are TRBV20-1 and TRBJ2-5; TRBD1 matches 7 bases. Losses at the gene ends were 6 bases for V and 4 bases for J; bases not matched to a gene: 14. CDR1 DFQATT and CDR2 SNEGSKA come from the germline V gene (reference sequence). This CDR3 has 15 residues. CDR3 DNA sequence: TGCAGTGCCAAGACAGGGAGTGTTTGGGGAGAGACCCAGTACTTC. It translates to CSAKTGSVWGETQYF.

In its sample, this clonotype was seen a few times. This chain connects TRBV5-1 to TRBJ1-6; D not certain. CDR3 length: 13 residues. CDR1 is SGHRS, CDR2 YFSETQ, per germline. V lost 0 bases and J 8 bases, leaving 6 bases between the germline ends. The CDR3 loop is CASSLGWDSPLHF. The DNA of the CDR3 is TGCGCCAGCAGCTTGGGATGGGATTCACCCCTCCACTTT.

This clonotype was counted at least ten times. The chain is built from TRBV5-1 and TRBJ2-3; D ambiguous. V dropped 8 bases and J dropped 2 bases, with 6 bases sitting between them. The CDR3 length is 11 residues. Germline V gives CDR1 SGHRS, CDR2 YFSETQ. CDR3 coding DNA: TGCGCCAGATTTAACACAGATACGCAGTATTTT. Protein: CARFNTDTQYF.

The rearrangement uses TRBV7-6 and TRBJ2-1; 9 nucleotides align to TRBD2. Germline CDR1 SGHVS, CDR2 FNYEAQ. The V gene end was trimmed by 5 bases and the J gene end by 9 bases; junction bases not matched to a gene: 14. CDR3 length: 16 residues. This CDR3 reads CASSNILAGAASEQFF. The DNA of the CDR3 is TGTGCCAGCAGCAATATACTAGCGGGCGCGGCTAGTGAGCAGTTCTTC. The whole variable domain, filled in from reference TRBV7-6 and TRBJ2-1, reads GAGVSQSPRYKVTKRGQDVALRCDPISGHVSLYWYRQALGQGPEFLTYFNYEAQQDKSGLPNDRFSAERPEGSISTLTIQRTEQRDSAMYRCASSNILAGAASEQFFGPGTRLTVL.

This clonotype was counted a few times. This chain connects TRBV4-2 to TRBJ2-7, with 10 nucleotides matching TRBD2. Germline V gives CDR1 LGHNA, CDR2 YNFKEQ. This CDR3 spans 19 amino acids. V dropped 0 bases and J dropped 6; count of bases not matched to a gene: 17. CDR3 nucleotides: TGTGCCAGCAGCCAAGATCCCCAATCGGGAGCGGGGGGGCGGTTCGAGCAGTACTTC. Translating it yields CASSQDPQSGAGGRFEQYF.

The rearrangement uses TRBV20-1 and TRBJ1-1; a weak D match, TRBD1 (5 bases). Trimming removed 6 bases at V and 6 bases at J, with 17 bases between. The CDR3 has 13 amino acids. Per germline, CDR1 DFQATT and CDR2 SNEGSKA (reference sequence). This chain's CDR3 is CSAGFAGFAEAFF. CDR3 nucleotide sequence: TGCAGTGCAGGTTTCGCAGGGTTCGCTGAAGCTTTCTTT.

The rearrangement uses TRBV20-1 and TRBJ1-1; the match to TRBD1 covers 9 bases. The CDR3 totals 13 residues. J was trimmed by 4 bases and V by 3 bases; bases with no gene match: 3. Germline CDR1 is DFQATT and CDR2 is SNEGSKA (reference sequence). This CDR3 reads CSASRQGGTEAFF. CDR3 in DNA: TGCAGTGCTAGTAGACAGGGGGGCACTGAAGCTTTCTTT.

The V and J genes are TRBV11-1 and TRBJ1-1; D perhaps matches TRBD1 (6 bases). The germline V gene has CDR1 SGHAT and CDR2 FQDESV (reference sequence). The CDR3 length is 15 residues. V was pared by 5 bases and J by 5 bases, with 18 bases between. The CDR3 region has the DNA TGTGCCAGCAGCCTAAACGGGGGGGCGAAGACTGAAGCTTTCTTT. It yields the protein CASSLNGGAKTEAFF.

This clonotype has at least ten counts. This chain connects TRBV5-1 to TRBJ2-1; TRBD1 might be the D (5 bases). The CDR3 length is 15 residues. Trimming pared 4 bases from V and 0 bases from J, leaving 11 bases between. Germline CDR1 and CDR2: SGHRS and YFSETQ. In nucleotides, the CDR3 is TGCGCCAGCAGCCTGGACATAAGCTCCTACAATGAGCAGTTCTTC. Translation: CASSLDISSYNEQFF.